One and the same sample provided the 20 T cell receptor beta chains below, sequenced in a study of T cells in narcolepsy. The assay was immunoSEQ multiplex PCR, and TCRdb's table has in-frame clones only and misses some. The sample lists about 15,000 clones, over 75% occurring once. Sequencing was performed on memory (CD45RA-) CD4+ T cells from blood. All receptors come from a human donor in good health.

V gene TRBV19 combines with J gene TRBJ1-4; the D gene is possibly TRBD1 (5 bases). Germline V CDR1 and CDR2: LNHDA, SQIVND (reference sequence). Trimming left V 4 bases short and J 3 bases short, with 12 bases between. The CDR3 length is 15 residues. DNA for the CDR3: TGTGCCAGTAGTACCCCCGGGGGTGCTAATGAAAAACTGTTTTTT. It is translated as CASSTPGGANEKLFF.

This chain connects TRBV18 to TRBJ1-4, with D possibly being TRBD1 (6 bases). Germline CDR1 KGHSH, CDR2 LQKENI. CDR3 length: 14 amino acids. V lost 4 bases, J lost 7 bases, and 13 bases lay in between. CDR3: CASSHDRMGEKLFF. Written as DNA, the CDR3 is TGTGCCAGCTCACACGACAGGATGGGTGAAAAACTGTTTTTT.

The chain is built from TRBV4-3 and TRBJ2-3; the match to TRBD1 covers 8 bases. V gave up 1 base and J gave up 5 bases; unmatched junction bases: 5. The CDR3 is 15 residues long. The germline CDR1 and CDR2 sequences are LGHNA and YSLEER. CDR3 bases: TGCGCCAGCAGCCAAGCCGACAGGGGAGGAGATACGCAGTATTTT. Translating gives CASSQADRGGDTQYF.

V and J are TRBV6-1 and TRBJ2-3; no reliable D call. CDR3 size: 11 residues. The germline gives CDR1 MNHNS, CDR2 SASEGT. Trimming cost V 4 bases and J 4 bases, with 3 bases left between them. CDR3 sequence reads: CASSASDTQYF. The CDR3 DNA sequence: TGTGCCAGCAGTGCCTCAGATACGCAGTATTTT.

The gene calls are TRBV13 and TRBJ2-4, with unresolved D. The V end was cut by 2 bases, the J end by 0 bases, with 8 bases between. The CDR3 has 15 amino acids. The germline V gene has CDR1 PRHDT and CDR2 FYEKMQ (reference sequence). The CDR3 coding sequence is TGTGCCAGCAGCTTACGGTTGCTAGCCAAAAACATTCAGTACTTC. Amino acid sequence: CASSLRLLAKNIQYF. The full variable domain, in which reference TRBV13 and TRBJ2-4 provide the parts outside the CDR3, is AAGVIQSPRHLIKEKRETATLKCYPIPRHDTVYWYQQGPGQDPQFLISFYEKMQSDKGSIPDRFSAQQFSDYHSELNMSSLELGDSALYFCASSLRLLAKNIQYFGAGTRLSVL.

The chain couples TRBV7-9 to TRBJ1-1; TRBD1 might be the D (6 bases). Germline loops: CDR1 SEHNR, CDR2 FQNEAQ (reference sequence). The germline V and J ends were trimmed by 3 bases and 10 bases, with 21 bases remaining between them. This CDR3 spans 15 amino acids. Here the CDR3 reads CASSLALGAGRGAFF. The CDR3 coding sequence is TGTGCCAGCAGCTTGGCTCTGGGGGCAGGTCGTGGAGCTTTCTTT.

For the CDR3, the DNA is TGTGCCAGTAGTAGTGGAAACACCATATATTTT. It specifies CASSSGNTIYF. The V gene is TRBV19, the J gene TRBJ1-3, with unresolved D. V dropped 4 bases and J dropped 3 bases, with 1 base sitting between them. The CDR3 has 11 residues. Germline V CDR1 and CDR2: LNHDA, SQIVND (reference sequence).

J is TRBJ1-6 and V is TRBV7-8, with D unresolved. V dropped 5 bases and J dropped 7 bases, with 15 bases sitting between them. The CDR3 contains 15 residues. Germline CDR1 SGHVS, CDR2 FQNEAQ. The CDR3 sequence: CASSDRGRANSPLHF. The CDR3, as DNA: TGTGCCAGCAGCGACCGCGGGAGGGCGAATTCACCCCTCCACTTT. The full variable domain, with the rest looked up from reference TRBV7-8 and TRBJ1-6, is GAGVSQSPRYKVAKRGQDVALRCDPISGHVSLFWYQQALGQGPEFLTYFQNEAQLDKSGLPSDRFFAERPEGSVSTLKIQRTQQEDSAVYLCASSDRGRANSPLHFGNGTRLTVT.

CDR3 region: CASSFEGAFTEAFF. CDR3 nucleotides: TGCGCCAGCAGCTTCGAAGGGGCGTTCACTGAAGCTTTCTTT. The chain has TRBV5-1 and TRBJ1-1; possibly TRBD1 for D (5 bases). V was shortened by 2 bases and J by 4 bases, with 12 bases between the two germline ends. Germline lookup yields CDR1 SGHRS and CDR2 YFSETQ. This CDR3 contains 14 residues.

The rearrangement links TRBV4-1 to TRBJ2-7; 7 positions agree with TRBD2. Looked up from germline, CDR1 is MGHRA and CDR2 is YSYEKL. Losses at the gene ends were 5 bases for V and 0 bases for J; bases not matched to a gene: 7. The length of the CDR3 is 15 residues. CDR3 protein: CASSVTGTISYEQYF. The CDR3 DNA is TGCGCCAGCAGCGTAACCGGGACTATCTCCTACGAGCAGTACTTC.

The rearrangement uses TRBV6-4 and TRBJ1-1, with D possibly being TRBD1 (5 bases). Germline V lookup: CDR1 MRHNA, CDR2 SNTAGT. Trimming cost V 5 bases and J 4 bases, with 11 bases left between them. The CDR3 length is 13 residues. CDR3 coding DNA: TGTGCCAGCAGTATGACAGCGGTCACTGAAGCTTTCTTT. The encoded protein is CASSMTAVTEAFF.

The chain uses TRBV4-2 and TRBJ1-1, with D tentatively TRBD1 (5 bases). Trimming took 0 bases from V and 1 from J, leaving 12 bases between them. CDR3 length: 16 amino acids. Germline V gene sequence: CDR1 LGHNA, CDR2 YNFKEQ. The CDR3 nucleotides are TGTGCCAGCAGCCAAGATGAGAAGGGGCCGAACACTGAAGCTTTCTTT. Its translation is CASSQDEKGPNTEAFF.

The chain combines TRBV6-5 with TRBJ2-5, with 9 bases identical to TRBD1. The CDR3 has 15 residues. Germline CDR1 MNHEY, CDR2 SVGAGI. V shed 7 bases, J shed 5 bases, and the junction held 11 bases outside the gene matches. CDR3 nucleotide sequence: TGTGCCAGCAAGACGACCGGGACAGGGAGCGAGACCCAGTACTTC. As protein: CASKTTGTGSETQYF.

The chain couples TRBV19 to TRBJ1-2, with D perhaps matching TRBD1 (6 bases). Germline V gives CDR1 LNHDA, CDR2 SQIVND (reference sequence). The CDR3 is 15 amino acids. V lost 7 bases to trimming and J lost 1 base, with 16 bases between them. The CDR3 DNA sequence: TGTGCCAGTACCGCTGGGAGGGGGAGTAACTATGGCTACACCTTC. It codes for CASTAGRGSNYGYTF.

A note on this clone: The sample holds other DNA sequences that translate to the same CDR3. The chain has TRBV6-5 and TRBJ2-7; TRBD1 agrees at 9 bases. The CDR3 spans 15 residues. The germline V gene has CDR1 MNHEY and CDR2 SVGAGI. With V trimmed by 5 bases and J by 4 bases, 9 bases remained unmatched. Here the CDR3 reads CASSASGTGPYEQYF. The CDR3 coding sequence is TGTGCCAGCAGTGCAAGCGGGACAGGGCCTTACGAGCAGTACTTC.

This chain joins TRBV5-1 and TRBJ2-1, with D perhaps matching TRBD1 or TRBD2 (5 bases each). Germline loops: CDR1 SGHRS, CDR2 YFSETQ. The germline V and J ends were trimmed by 0 bases and 0 bases, with 7 bases remaining between them. The length of the CDR3 is 15 residues. The CDR3 loop reads CASSLGGGSYNEQFF. CDR3 in DNA: TGCGCCAGCAGCTTGGGTGGGGGCTCCTACAATGAGCAGTTCTTC.

The CDR3 DNA follows: TGCAGCGTAGCTCGGACTAGCGGGGGCACAGATACGCAGTATTTT. It codes for CSVARTSGGTDTQYF. The chain joins TRBV29-1 to TRBJ2-3, with TRBD2 matching 12 bases. CDR3 size: 15 residues. Germline values: CDR1 SQVTM, CDR2 ANQGSEA. After removal of 6 bases from V and 1 base from J, the junction contained 5 bases not matched to a gene.

The V call is TRBV6-1, the J call TRBJ1-2; D ambiguous. The germline gives CDR1 MNHNS, CDR2 SASEGT. CDR3 length: 14 amino acids. Trimming removed 4 bases from V and 7 bases from J, with 16 bases in between. The CDR3 DNA reads as TGTGCCAGCAGTGGTCCCAGCTCCCGTTCTGGCTACACCTTC. It codes for CASSGPSSRSGYTF.

V is TRBV2 and J is TRBJ1-1; unclear D gene. CDR3 length: 13 amino acids. From germline, CDR1 is SNHLY and CDR2 FYNNEI. Trimming removed 7 bases at V and 1 base at J, with 10 bases between. In nucleotides, the CDR3 is TGTGCCAGCACTGACGAGGCGAACACTGAAGCTTTCTTT. It encodes CASTDEANTEAFF.

The chain uses TRBV1 and TRBJ2-3. TRBV1 is tagged as a pseudogene. The CDR3 extends over 17 amino acids. The CDR3 nucleotides read TGCACCAGCAGCCAGGTAGCAGGGGGGGGTTTCACAGATACGCAGTATTTT. This sequence encodes CTSSQVAGGGFTDTQYF.